Below, 30 T cell receptor beta chains from the same sample are listed, as sequenced in a study of vaccination effects on CD4 cells after COVID-19. Before any sequencing was done, the ViraFEST assay used viral peptide pools to expand antigen-specific CD4+ T cells. Following an approximately ten-day culture, CD4+ T cells were purified. A PCR test confirmed that the person had SARS-CoV-2 infection between March and December 2020. Antigens for these TCRs are unknown. Profiling relied on immunoSEQ multiplex PCR, and the TCRdb table lists in-frame clones only, not all of them. The sample carries fewer than 25,000 clones, nearly 75% recorded once. The material sequenced was CD4+ T cells from PBMCs cultured with a peptide pool, taken before COVID-19 vaccination. These receptors came from a human donor who had a prior SARS-CoV-2 infection.

V and J are TRBV6-5 and TRBJ2-7; 11 nucleotides match TRBD2. Trimming cost V 6 bases and J 0 bases; bases outside gene matches: 4. CDR1 and CDR2 from the germline V gene are MNHEY and SVGAGI. The CDR3 contains 15 residues. The CDR3 reads CASSRTSGPSYEQYF. The CDR3 DNA reads TGTGCCAGCAGCCGGACTAGCGGGCCCTCCTACGAGCAGTACTTC.

The chain combines TRBV5-4 with TRBJ2-5; 7 nucleotides align to TRBD2. The trim removed 1 base at V and 4 bases at J, leaving 7 bases unmatched. Germline CDR1 and CDR2: SGHNT and YYREEE (reference sequence). CDR3 length: 15 residues. CDR3 loop: CASSLWAGEGETQYF. DNA of the CDR3: TGTGCCAGCAGCTTGTGGGCCGGGGAGGGAGAGACCCAGTACTTC.

This chain joins TRBV30 and TRBJ2-7; TRBD1 matches 9 bases. The V segment lost 2 bases and the J segment 1 base; nucleotides outside the gene matches: 6. The germline gives CDR1 GTSNPN, CDR2 SVGIG (reference sequence). This CDR3 spans 15 amino acids. The CDR3 bases are TGTGCCTGGAGTCACCGGGACAGGGATTCCTACGAGCAGTACTTC. Protein sequence: CAWSHRDRDSYEQYF.

This chain links TRBV5-5 with TRBJ2-3; the match to TRBD1 covers 7 bases. This CDR3 region has 16 residues. The ends lost 5 bases at V and 2 bases at J; junction bases unmatched: 11. CDR1 SGHKS and CDR2 YYEKEE come from the germline V gene (reference sequence). CDR3 protein: CASSYAPGQYTDTQYF. In DNA, the CDR3 is TGTGCCAGCAGTTACGCCCCGGGACAGTACACAGATACGCAGTATTTT.

This clone was observed a handful of times. The chain uses TRBV12-3 or TRBV12-4 and TRBJ1-5, with no clear D. CDR3 length: 13 residues. Trimming left V 3 bases short and J 16 bases short, with 19 bases between. The CDR3 nucleotides are TGTGCCAGCAGTTTTAGAGGCGGAGGACTTACCCATTTT. This gives the protein CASSFRGGGLTHF.

The DNA for the CDR3 is TGCGCCAGCAGCTTGGATGGGCGTACGGGAACCCAGTACTTC. Amino acid sequence: CASSLDGRTGTQYF. The chain joins TRBV5-1 to TRBJ2-5; possibly TRBD2 for D (5 bases). This CDR3 is 14 amino acids long. V lost 0 bases and J lost 8, with 14 bases in between. Germline V gene lookup returns CDR1 SGHRS and CDR2 YFSETQ.

A few counts support this clone. The chain is built from TRBV6-1 and TRBJ2-2; 7 bases align to TRBD1. This CDR3 has 16 amino acids. Germline lookup yields CDR1 MNHNS and CDR2 SASEGT. The J segment lost 5 bases and the V segment lost 3 bases, leaving 9 bases of the junction unmatched. This chain's CDR3 is CASSDPPRQGTGELFF. The CDR3 DNA sequence: TGTGCCAGCAGTGATCCCCCCCGACAGGGAACCGGGGAGCTGTTTTTT.

The V gene is TRBV19, the J gene TRBJ1-2; no firm D call. The V end lost 5 bases, the J end lost 0 bases, and 13 bases lay between the germline ends. This CDR3 has 15 amino acids. Germline values: CDR1 LNHDA, CDR2 SQIVND (reference sequence). The CDR3 is CASSVRDGANYGYTF. CDR3 nucleotides: TGTGCCAGTAGTGTACGGGATGGAGCTAACTATGGCTACACCTTC. The entire variable domain, with the rest obtained from reference TRBV19 and TRBJ1-2, is as follows: DGGITQSPKYLFRKEGQNVTLSCEQNLNHDAMYWYRQDPGQGLRLIYYSQIVNDFQKGDIAEGYSVSREKKESFPLTVTSAQKNPTAFYLCASSVRDGANYGYTFGSGTRLTVV.

The chain links TRBV7-9 to TRBJ1-3, with 10 bases lining up with TRBD1. The CDR3 loop spans 14 amino acids. The germline CDR1 and CDR2 sequences are SEHNR and FQNEAQ (reference sequence). V shed 4 bases, J shed 8 bases, and the junction held 5 bases outside the gene matches. The CDR3 DNA reads TGTGCCAGCAGCTCGCGGACAGGGGGAGACACCATATATTTT. Translating gives CASSSRTGGDTIYF. Based on the CDR3 plus reference TRBV7-9 and TRBJ1-3, the full variable domain is DTGVSQNPRHKITKRGQNVTFRCDPISEHNRLYWYRQTLGQGPEFLTYFQNEAQLEKSRLLSDRFSAERPKGSFSTLEIQRTEQGDSAMYLCASSSRTGGDTIYFGEGSWLTVV.

This clone is categorized as medium-sized (0.01 to 0.1%). This chain connects TRBV7-9 to TRBJ2-1; 7 nucleotides agree with TRBD2. This CDR3 has 14 residues. V shed 4 bases, J shed 8 bases, and the junction held 8 bases outside the gene matches. The germline gives CDR1 SEHNR, CDR2 FQNEAQ (reference sequence). CDR3 coding DNA: TGTGCCAGCAGCTCACGACTAGCTTTCCATGAGCAGTTCTTC. This codes for CASSSRLAFHEQFF.

This clone has just one count. The chain recombines TRBV4-2 with TRBJ2-5; 10 bases fit TRBD2. The V and J ends lost 1 base and 4 bases, in that order; junction bases with no gene match: 3. CDR1 is LGHNA and CDR2 is YNFKEQ in the germline V gene. This CDR3 contains 15 residues. For the CDR3, the DNA is TGTGCCAGCAGCCAAGGAGCGGGAGGGCCAGAGACCCAGTACTTC. It translates to CASSQGAGGPETQYF.

The chain has TRBV2 and TRBJ1-4; TRBD1 matches at 7 bases. This CDR3 comprises 13 residues. The germline gives CDR1 SNHLY, CDR2 FYNNEI. The J segment lost 10 bases and the V segment lost 6 bases, leaving 8 bases of the junction unmatched. The chain's CDR3 is CASRQGGIGKLFF. The CDR3 DNA reads as TGTGCCAGCAGGCAGGGGGGCATCGGAAAACTGTTTTTT.

The CDR3 loop reads CATSDSSGETGANVLTF. CDR3 nucleotides: TGTGCCACCAGTGATTCGTCCGGTGAGACTGGGGCCAACGTCCTGACTTTC. The genes are TRBV24-1 and TRBJ2-6; D is undetermined. The CDR3 length is 17 residues. Trimming took off 2 bases at V and 2 bases at J, with 12 bases between the two ends. In germline, CDR1 is KGHDR, CDR2 SFDVKD.

This clone was counted a few times. The chain couples TRBV6-6 to TRBJ1-4; D remains ambiguous. Germline V gene data show CDR1 as MNHNY and CDR2 as SVGAGI (reference sequence). Trimming removed 4 bases from V and 7 bases from J, with 16 bases in between. The CDR3 is 15 amino acids. CDR3 amino acids: CASSSRRLPLEKLFF. DNA of the CDR3: TGTGCCAGCAGTTCTCGACGGCTCCCTCTTGAAAAACTGTTTTTT.

The genes are TRBV3-1 (or the pseudogene TRBV3-2) and TRBJ2-1, with TRBD2 matching over 9 bases. V was clipped by 0 bases and J by 1 base; unmatched bases: 13. CDR1 is LGHDT and CDR2 is YNNKEL in the germline V gene (reference sequence). The CDR3 contains 20 residues. CDR3 sequence (DNA): TGTGCCAGCAGCCAAGATAAGCGACTAGCGGACCGGCGTTCCTACAATGAGCAGTTCTTC. Translation: CASSQDKRLADRRSYNEQFF.

This clone was seen just once. Here the CDR3 DNA reads TGTGCCAGTCGGGGAACAGGGGGTCAGCCCCAGCATTTT. It is translated as CASRGTGGQPQHF. This rearrangement joins TRBV19 to TRBJ1-5, with 8 nucleotides matching TRBD1. This CDR3 comprises 13 residues. The germline V gene has CDR1 LNHDA and CDR2 SQIVND (reference sequence). V dropped 8 bases and J dropped 6; count of bases not matched to a gene: 6. Filled out from reference TRBV19 and TRBJ1-5, the complete variable domain reads DGGITQSPKYLFRKEGQNVTLSCEQNLNHDAMYWYRQDPGQGLRLIYYSQIVNDFQKGDIAEGYSVSREKKESFPLTVTSAQKNPTAFYLCASRGTGGQPQHFGDGTRLSIL.

The DNA for the CDR3 is TGTGCCAGCAGCCAGTTGGGGACCCAGTACTTC. Translation gives CASSQLGTQYF. The gene calls are TRBV11-2 and TRBJ2-5; D call uncertain. Germline assignment: CDR1 SGHAT and CDR2 FQNNGV. CDR3 size: 11 residues. Trimming shortened V by 5 bases and J by 7 bases, and 8 bases separated the two germline ends.

The CDR3 bases are TGCGCCAGCAGCCAAGGGTTAACGCGGGAGGGCTGGGAGACCCAGTACTTC. This sequence encodes CASSQGLTREGWETQYF. The rearrangement joins TRBV4-3 to TRBJ2-5, with 9 bases matching TRBD2. Germline CDR1 and CDR2: LGHNA and YSLEER. V lost 1 base, J lost 5 bases, and 11 bases stayed unmatched. The CDR3 spans 17 residues.

V is TRBV5-4 and J is TRBJ2-3; no firm D call. This CDR3 spans 14 amino acids. V was pared by 4 bases and J by 4 bases, with 13 bases between. Germline V gene lookup returns CDR1 SGHNT and CDR2 YYREEE (reference sequence). The CDR3 is CASSLGLPADTQYF. CDR3 nucleotides: TGTGCCAGCAGCCTAGGGCTCCCCGCAGATACGCAGTATTTT.

The chain couples TRBV11-1 to TRBJ2-1, with 8 positions matching TRBD1. CDR3 length: 13 residues. Trimming removed 5 bases from V and 8 bases from J; junction bases left unmatched: 5. Germline V gene sequence: CDR1 SGHAT, CDR2 FQDESV (reference sequence). The CDR3 DNA sequence: TGTGCCAGCAGCCGGAACAGGGGGGATGAGCAGTTCTTC. Its protein is CASSRNRGDEQFF.

The chain recombines TRBV15 with TRBJ2-2, with no clear D. CDR1 and CDR2 from the germline V gene are LNHNV and YYDKDF (reference sequence). This CDR3 spans 13 amino acids. V lost 0 bases to trimming and J lost 6 bases, with 5 bases between them. The CDR3 protein is CATSREDAGELFF. The DNA of the CDR3 is TGTGCCACCAGCAGAGAGGATGCCGGGGAGCTGTTTTTT.

This chain connects TRBV5-1 to TRBJ2-3; D is undetermined. V gave up 0 bases and J gave up 4 bases, with 9 bases separating them. The CDR3 length is 14 residues. Germline V gene data show CDR1 as SGHRS and CDR2 as YFSETQ. This chain's CDR3 is CASSLVGLADTQYF. The CDR3, as DNA: TGCGCCAGCAGCTTGGTAGGGCTAGCAGATACGCAGTATTTT.

V and J are TRBV12-3 or TRBV12-4 and TRBJ2-7; TRBD1 might be the D (5 bases). The CDR3 runs 13 residues. Trimming pared 3 bases from V and 7 bases from J, leaving 13 bases between. CDR3 amino acids: CASSFWGQKEQYF. The CDR3 bases are TGTGCCAGCAGTTTTTGGGGCCAGAAAGAGCAGTACTTC.

V is TRBV7-2 and J is TRBJ2-5, with D maybe TRBD1 (5 bases). In germline, CDR1 is SGHTA, CDR2 FQGNSA. The CDR3 sequence is 14 residues long. The ends were cut back, 4 bases at V and 9 bases at J, with 18 bases in the middle. In nucleotides, the CDR3 is TGTGCCAGCAGCTACAGGAGACCGACGGCGGCCCAGTACTTC. This gives the protein CASSYRRPTAAQYF.

V and J are TRBV7-2 and TRBJ2-1, with D possibly TRBD2 on 6 matching bases. This CDR3 comprises 14 residues. Germline lookup yields CDR1 SGHTA and CDR2 FQGNSA. The V and J ends lost 5 bases and 9 bases respectively, with 17 bases between them. The CDR3 DNA sequence: TGTGCCAGCAGCCCGCGGGGTGGATGGGGTGAGCAGTTCTTC. Translated: CASSPRGGWGEQFF. Based on the CDR3 plus reference TRBV7-2 and TRBJ2-1, the full variable domain is GAGVSQSPSNKVTEKGKDVELRCDPISGHTALYWYRQSLGQGLEFLIYFQGNSAPDKSGLPSDRFSAERTGGSVSTLTIQRTQQEDSAVYLCASSPRGGWGEQFFGPGTRLTVL.

This chain links TRBV12-2 with TRBJ2-7; the D segment call TRBD2 is taken from the table without a DNA check. TRBV12-2 is a documented pseudogene. This CDR3 comprises 12 residues. The CDR3 coding sequence is TGTGCAAGACTCGCTTTGAACGGCGAGCAGTACTTC. Its translation: CARLALNGEQYF.

V gene TRBV15 combines with J gene TRBJ2-1; 9 nucleotides match TRBD2. The CDR3 contains 16 residues. Germline loops: CDR1 LNHNV, CDR2 YYDKDF (reference sequence). V dropped 3 bases and J dropped 6; count of bases not matched to a gene: 9. Here the CDR3 DNA reads TGTGCCACCAGCAGGGGTATAGCGGGAGACTTCAATGAGCAGTTCTTC. It yields the protein CATSRGIAGDFNEQFF.

V and J are TRBV5-1 and TRBJ1-4; no firm D call. CDR1 and CDR2 from the germline V gene are SGHRS and YFSETQ. V shed 0 bases and J shed 13 bases, with 16 bases lying between them. The CDR3 has 14 amino acids. In DNA form, the CDR3 reads TGCGCCAGCAGCTTGGCCGAGCACCGATCATCACTGTTTTTT. This translates into CASSLAEHRSSLFF.

Written as DNA, the CDR3 is TGTGCCAGCAGCTTATATGGGGTAAGGGACACTGAAGCTTTCTTT. It yields the protein CASSLYGVRDTEAFF. J is TRBJ1-1 and V is TRBV7-2; D remains ambiguous. Germline values: CDR1 SGHTA, CDR2 FQGNSA. V dropped 2 bases and J dropped 3 bases, with 13 bases sitting between them. There are 15 residues in the CDR3.

CDR3 loop: CAWSLTPQNTEAFF. The CDR3 nucleotides read TGTGCCTGGAGTCTAACCCCACAGAACACTGAAGCTTTCTTT. The chain is built from TRBV30 and TRBJ1-1; D is unclear. This CDR3 has 14 amino acids. Germline V CDR1 and CDR2: GTSNPN, SVGIG (reference sequence). Trimming left V 2 bases short and J 1 base short, with 11 bases between.